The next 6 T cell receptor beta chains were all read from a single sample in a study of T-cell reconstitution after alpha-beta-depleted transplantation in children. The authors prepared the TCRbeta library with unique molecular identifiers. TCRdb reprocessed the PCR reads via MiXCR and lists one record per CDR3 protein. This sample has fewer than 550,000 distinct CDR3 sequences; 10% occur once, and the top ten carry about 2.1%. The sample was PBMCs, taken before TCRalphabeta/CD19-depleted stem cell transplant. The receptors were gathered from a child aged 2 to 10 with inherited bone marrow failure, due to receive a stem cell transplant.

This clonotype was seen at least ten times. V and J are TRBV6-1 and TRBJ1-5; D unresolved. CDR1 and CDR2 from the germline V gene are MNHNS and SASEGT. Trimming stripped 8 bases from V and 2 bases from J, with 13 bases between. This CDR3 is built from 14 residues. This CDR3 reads CASGVGLGNQPQHF. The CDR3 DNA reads TGTGCCAGCGGCGTCGGTTTAGGCAATCAGCCCCAGCATTTT.

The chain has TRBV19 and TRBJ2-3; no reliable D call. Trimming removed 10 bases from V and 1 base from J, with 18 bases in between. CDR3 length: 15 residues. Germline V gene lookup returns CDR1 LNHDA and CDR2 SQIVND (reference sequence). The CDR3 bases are TGTGCCACCTCAAGATCTGATAGGGGCACAGATACGCAGTATTTT. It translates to CATSRSDRGTDTQYF.

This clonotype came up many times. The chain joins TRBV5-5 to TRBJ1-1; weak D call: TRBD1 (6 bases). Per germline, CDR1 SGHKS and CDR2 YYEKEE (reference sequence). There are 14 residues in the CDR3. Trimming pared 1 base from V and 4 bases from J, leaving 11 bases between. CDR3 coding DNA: TGTGCCAGCAGCTTGACAGGGCCGGCCACTGAAGCTTTCTTT. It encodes CASSLTGPATEAFF. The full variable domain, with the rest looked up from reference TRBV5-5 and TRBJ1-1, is DAGVTQSPTHLIKTRGQQVTLRCSPISGHKSVSWYQQVLGQGPQFIFQYYEKEERGRGNFPDRFSARQFPNYSSELNVNALLLGDSALYLCASSLTGPATEAFFGQGTRLTVV.

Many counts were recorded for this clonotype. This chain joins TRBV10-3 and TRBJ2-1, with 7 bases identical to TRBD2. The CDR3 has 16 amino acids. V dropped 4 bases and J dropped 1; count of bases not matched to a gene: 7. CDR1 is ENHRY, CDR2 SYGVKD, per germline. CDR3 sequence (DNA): TGTGCCATCAGTGGGGGCCCTAGCGGTTCCTACAATGAGCAGTTCTTC. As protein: CAISGGPSGSYNEQFF.

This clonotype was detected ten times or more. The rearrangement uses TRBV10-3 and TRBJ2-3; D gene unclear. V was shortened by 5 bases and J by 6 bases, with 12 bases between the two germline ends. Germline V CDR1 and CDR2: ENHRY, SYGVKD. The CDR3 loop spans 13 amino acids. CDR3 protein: CAISPDLSDTQYF. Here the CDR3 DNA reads TGTGCCATCAGTCCAGACCTGTCGGATACGCAGTATTTT.

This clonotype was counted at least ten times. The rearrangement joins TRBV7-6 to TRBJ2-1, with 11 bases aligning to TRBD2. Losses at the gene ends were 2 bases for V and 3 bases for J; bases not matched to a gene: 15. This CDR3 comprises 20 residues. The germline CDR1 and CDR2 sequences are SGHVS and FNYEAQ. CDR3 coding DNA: TGTGCCAGCAGCTTAAGCCCGGGACTAGCGGACCCGGGGTTCTACAATGAGCAGTTCTTC. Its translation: CASSLSPGLADPGFYNEQFF.